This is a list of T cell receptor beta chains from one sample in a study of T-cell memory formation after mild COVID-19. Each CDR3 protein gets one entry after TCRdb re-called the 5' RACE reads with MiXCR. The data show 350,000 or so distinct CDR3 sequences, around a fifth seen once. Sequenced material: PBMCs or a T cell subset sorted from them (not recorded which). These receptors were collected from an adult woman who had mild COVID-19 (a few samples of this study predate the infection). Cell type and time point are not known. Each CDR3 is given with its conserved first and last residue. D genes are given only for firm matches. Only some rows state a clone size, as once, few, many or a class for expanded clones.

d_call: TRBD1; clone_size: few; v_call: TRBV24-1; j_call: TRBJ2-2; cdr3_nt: TGTGCCACCAGTGATTTGCGGCCACAGGGGAAAGACACCGGGGAGCTGTTTTTT; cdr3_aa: CATSDLRPQGKDTGELFF
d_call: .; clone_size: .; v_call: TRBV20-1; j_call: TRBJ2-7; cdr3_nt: TGCAGTGCTAGGGACAGCAGGACCTACGAGCAGTACTTC; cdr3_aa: CSARDSRTYEQYF
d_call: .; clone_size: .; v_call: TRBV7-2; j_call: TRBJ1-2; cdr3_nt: TGTGCCAGCAGCCCCTCCAGGGGCAGCTATGGCTACACCTTC; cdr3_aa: CASSPSRGSYGYTF
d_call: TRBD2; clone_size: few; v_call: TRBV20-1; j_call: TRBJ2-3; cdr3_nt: TGCAGTGCTAGTCCGGGGGGGACTAGCGGGGGCGCAGATACGCAGTATTTT; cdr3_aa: CSASPGGTSGGADTQYF
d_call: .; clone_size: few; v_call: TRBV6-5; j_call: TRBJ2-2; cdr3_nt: TGTGCCAGCAGTTACTCGGTGTCAAGCGCCGGGGAGCTGTTTTTT; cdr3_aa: CASSYSVSSAGELFF
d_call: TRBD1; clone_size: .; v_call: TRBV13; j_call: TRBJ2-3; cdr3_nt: TGTGCCAGCAGCCCTAGGACAGGGGGAGATGGCACAGATACGCAGTATTTT; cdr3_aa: CASSPRTGGDGTDTQYF
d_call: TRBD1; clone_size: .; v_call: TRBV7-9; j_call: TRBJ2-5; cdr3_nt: TGTGCCAGCACCCGTGGACAGGGATATTTACAAGAGACCCAGTACTTC; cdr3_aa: CASTRGQGYLQETQYF
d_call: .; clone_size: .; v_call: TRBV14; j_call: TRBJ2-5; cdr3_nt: TGTGCCAGCAGCCTCCAACGAGGACCCCAAGAGACCCAGTACTTC; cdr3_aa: CASSLQRGPQETQYF
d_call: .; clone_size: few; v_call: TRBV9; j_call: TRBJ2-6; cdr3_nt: TGTGCCAGCAGCGGTACAGGGAGGGCTGGGGCCAACGTCCTGACTTTC; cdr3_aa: CASSGTGRAGANVLTF
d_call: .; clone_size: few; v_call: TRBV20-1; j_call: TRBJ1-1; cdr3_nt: TGCAGAGGACAGAGGAACACTGAAGCTTTCTTT; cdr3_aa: CRGQRNTEAFF
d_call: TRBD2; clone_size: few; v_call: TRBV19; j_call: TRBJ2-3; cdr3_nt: TGTGCCAGTAGTCCGCGGGAGAGCACAGATACGCAGTATTTT; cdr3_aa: CASSPRESTDTQYF
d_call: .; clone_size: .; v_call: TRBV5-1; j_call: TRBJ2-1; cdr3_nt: TGCGCCAGCAGCTTGGTTTCCGGGGCGGAGGGTGAGCAGTTCTTC; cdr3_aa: CASSLVSGAEGEQFF
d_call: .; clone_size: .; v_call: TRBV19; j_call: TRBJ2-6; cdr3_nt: TGTGCCAGTAGCTTTGGGAGGACTGGGGCCAACGTCCTGACTTTC; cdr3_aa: CASSFGRTGANVLTF